This section outlines one TCR beta chain sequence together with its context. Its antigen is not identified. These data originate in a study of T cell responses to AZD1222 COVID-19 vaccine. Overall study results and limits: Repertoire collection took place solely once the T cell response had peaked.

Recipients boosted at about 4 weeks or about 12 weeks are pooled. Profiled with immunoSEQ multiplex PCR; TCRdb holds only in-frame clones, not every one. Here the sample spans under 150,000 clones, about nine tenths being singletons. V lost 5 bases to trimming and J lost 6 bases, with 14 bases between them. The germline V gene has CDR1 MNHEY and CDR2 SVGAGI. The CDR3 spans 14 residues. This clonotype was sampled from an adult who received the AZD1222 COVID-19 vaccine. The chain is built from TRBV6-5 and TRBJ2-1, with D perhaps assigned TRBD1 or TRBD2 (5 bases each). Sequencing used peripheral blood, obtained 28 days after the second AZD1222 dose. The CDR3 nucleotides are TGTGCCAGCAGTCCCGGGACGGTACGCAATGAGCAGTTCTTC. Residues: CASSPGTVRNEQFF.